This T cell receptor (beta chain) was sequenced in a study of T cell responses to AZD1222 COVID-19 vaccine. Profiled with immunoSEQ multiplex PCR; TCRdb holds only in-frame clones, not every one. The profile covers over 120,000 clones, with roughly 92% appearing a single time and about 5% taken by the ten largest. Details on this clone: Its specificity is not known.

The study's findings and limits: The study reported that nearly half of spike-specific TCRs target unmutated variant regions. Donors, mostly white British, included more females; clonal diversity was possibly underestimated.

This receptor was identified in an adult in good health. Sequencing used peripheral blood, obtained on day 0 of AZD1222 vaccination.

The CDR3 region has the DNA TGTGCCAGCAGCCATTACGGTAGCAATCAGCCCCAGCATTTT. It encodes CASSHYGSNQPQHF. J is TRBJ1-5 and V is TRBV3-1 (or the pseudogene TRBV3-2); unclear D gene. CDR3 length: 14 amino acids. Germline CDR1 is LGHDT and CDR2 is YNNKEL (reference sequence). Between the trimmed V and J ends, which lost 3 bases and 0 bases, there was a span of 6 bases.